A single T cell receptor (beta chain) is shown here with its context. Its binding antigen is unknown. Base qualities are not at hand, and no much larger clone is one base apart. The record originates from a study of T cell clonotyping in hematopoietic cell transplantation (dated by TCRdb to the early 2020s). Study-wide context: Pretransplant samples from recipients were collected after cytoreduction. A total of 120 to 150 blood samples were gathered in the study from 30 to 40 consecutive transplant recipients along with their related donors. Patient recruitment ran from 2015 to early 2017, and follow-up continued until September 2020 or death.

With the immunoSEQ assay, which is a bias-controlled multiplex PCR relying on V- and J-specific primers, TCR beta CDR3 regions were amplified from genomic DNA. In a second PCR step, the CDR3 amplicons were tagged with a proprietary barcode plus Illumina adapter sequences. An Illumina MiSeq instrument was used to sequence the CDR3 libraries. The paper's processing steps were these. Export and quality control were performed with immunoSEQ Analyzer 3.0, and downstream analyses were performed with R Bioconductor and Immunarch. Only productive rearrangements in the normalized downsampled data set were used to calculate repertoire metrics. Pathologically expanded clonotypes were defined as those larger than 5 templates in the normalized cohort. The Inverse Simpson Index was used to measure repertoire diversity. CMV-specificity analyses were carried out on the non-normalized data set to capture all clonotypes. TCRdb carries this immuneACCESS record with in-frame sequences only. Its versions omit some clonotypes, under half of them owing to an unresolved V gene in the studies checked, with the rest unexplained. That table supplies the V and J calls and clone size; D and trimming were determined from the DNA. The sample records tens of thousands of clones, roughly 95% of which are singletons. Roughly 1.7% of the sample is in the top ten clones.

Per the publication, the time point label means: recipient sample about 28 days before transplant, after cytoreduction. Blood from recipients was drawn about 28 days before transplant and again at days 30, 100 and 180 after transplant. Nuclei Lysis Solution was used to extract genomic DNA from fresh or cryopreserved unfractionated peripheral blood mononuclear cells. From the germline V gene (reference sequence), CDR1 is MNHEY and CDR2 is SMNVEV. Germline trimming amounts to 4 bases on V and 1 base on J, with 5 as the count of junction bases outside the gene matches. From its cysteine to its phenylalanine, the CDR3 spans 15 amino acids. The read is trimmed to its CDR3 DNA, 45 bases read in frame from base 1. Results the study describes overall, beyond this receptor: Sample size was limited, and cells were not sorted, so CD4 and CD8 repertoire contributions could not be separated. Overlap with donor repertoires was found for only a small fraction of recipient repertoires, with over 97% found to appear de novo at the given depth. After transplant, TCR diversity in recipients dropped, and pathologically expanded clonotypes increased progressively from day 30 to day 180. Donor and pretransplant recipient Inverse Simpson Index values predicted broader posttransplant TCR repertoire diversity.

The sample in question was peripheral blood mononuclear cells, obtained before stem cell transplant. Recombination joined TRBV27 with TRBJ2-7, with 9 middle bases fitting TRBD2. This sequence was found in a woman in her 50s with acute myeloid leukemia. Some clones in this sample may be carry-over from other donors' samples. The sequence in DNA is TGTGCCAGCAGTTCTCCGACTAGCGGATCCTACGAGCAGTACTTC. The resulting protein is CASSSPTSGSYEQYF.